The rows below give T cell receptor beta chains drawn from one sample of a study of blood T cell repertoires in COVID-19. Sequenced by immunoSEQ multiplex PCR; TCRdb stores in-frame clones only, minus some. The table has about 68,000 clones, over 60% seen once. Sequencing was done on a sample of peripheral blood. The source is a human donor in a cohort sampled during active COVID-19. Each CDR3 is given with its conserved first and last residue.

TRBJ2-3 | TRBV7-2 | CASSLRGQSTDTQYF
TRBJ2-2 | TRBV19 | CASSIRRGNTGELFF
TRBJ1-2 | TRBV5-6 | CASSYVGLTEYGYTF
TRBJ1-6 | TRBV5-1 | CASSLGQGASSPLHF
TRBJ1-4 | TRBV5-5 | CASSFLGGRVVEKLFF
TRBJ2-2 | TRBV7-2 | CASSFDRAGTGELFF
TRBJ2-1 | TRBV2 | CASSEDYGGYNEQFF
TRBJ2-3 | TRBV6-6 | CASSYSRDTDTQYF
TRBJ1-5 | TRBV6-1 | CASSEGSAGSQPQHF
TRBJ1-1 | TRBV7-2 | CASSLVRGEAFF
TRBJ1-5 | TRBV28 | CASSLLLVNQPQHF
TRBJ2-7 | TRBV11-2 | CASSLVRYEQYF
TRBJ2-3 | TRBV28 | CASNLWLAGRRVQDF
TRBJ2-1 | TRBV24-1 | CATSDTFRGSYNEQFF
TRBJ1-5 | TRBV30 | CAWTRQGGQPQHF
TRBJ2-1 | TRBV7-9 | CASSTAGIENNEQFF
TRBJ2-3 | TRBV9 | CASSSATQDTQYF
TRBJ1-2 | TRBV27 | CASSRTANYGYTF
TRBJ2-1 | TRBV28 | CASVGGQGSNEQFF
TRBJ2-1 | TRBV7-2 | CASSRSGGEHNEQFF
TRBJ2-1 | TRBV11-3 | CASSQLAGVDNEQFF
TRBJ1-5 | TRBV28 | CASRPTGAPSNQPQHF
TRBJ2-1 | TRBV7-2 | CASSSGGRVGNEQFF
TRBJ2-7 | TRBV19 | CASSNGLAGVWEQYF
TRBJ1-2 | TRBV3-1/TRBV3-2 | CASSPTDSGLKSGYTF
TRBJ2-7 | TRBV7-8 | CASSLGGTYEQYF
TRBJ2-5 | TRBV19 | CASSGGQGAGETQYF
TRBJ1-1 | TRBV19 | CASSLIGSTGKDTEAFF
TRBJ2-7 | TRBV7-2 | CASSPGQGNEQYF
TRBJ1-1 | TRBV19 | CASSIEAALNTEAFF
TRBJ2-3 | TRBV19 | CASRDGQGDTDTQYF